Presented here are 16 T cell receptor beta chains from one specimen sequenced in a study. A single record per CDR3 protein comes from TCRdb applying MiXCR to the 5' RACE reads. In the table there are roughly 42,000 distinct CDR3 sequences, approximately 22% of which are singletons. The sorted Tregs were CD4+CD25+CD127-/low cells. Specimen: Tregs sorted from blood. The receptors derive from a female donor with breast cancer.

The CDR3 loop reads CATSREAPGGPAGDLGTGELFF. CDR3 in DNA: TGTGCCACCAGCAGAGAAGCGCCGGGAGGTCCAGCGGGAGATCTGGGCACCGGGGAGCTGTTTTTT. V and J are TRBV15 and TRBJ2-2, with 8 bases identical to TRBD2. CDR1 and CDR2 from the germline V gene are LNHNV and YYDKDF (reference sequence). The CDR3 contains 22 residues. V lost 0 bases and J lost 4; bases outside the gene matches: 22.

In this sample, this clonotype turned up many times. The chain joins TRBV20-1 to TRBJ2-7; D not certain. The CDR3 is 13 amino acids. The V gene lost 5 bases and the J gene lost 5 bases, with 16 bases spanning the gap. CDR1 DFQATT and CDR2 SNEGSKA come from the germline V gene (reference sequence). DNA for the CDR3: TGCAGTGCTCTTAGTGGAGAAGGCCACGAGCAGTACTTC. This sequence encodes CSALSGEGHEQYF.

The chain uses TRBV28 and TRBJ1-4; unclear D gene. Germline CDR1 is MDHEN and CDR2 is SYDVKM. The CDR3 totals 15 residues. Trimming stripped 4 bases from V and 6 bases from J, with 15 bases between. Here the CDR3 DNA reads TGTGCCAGCAGTTCCATCTTCGAATCCGATGAAAAACTGTTTTTT. Protein sequence: CASSSIFESDEKLFF.

There are many counts of this clonotype. The V gene is TRBV20-1, the J gene TRBJ2-7, with D unresolved. The germline V and J ends were trimmed by 4 bases and 5 bases, with 18 bases remaining between them. The germline V gene has CDR1 DFQATT and CDR2 SNEGSKA (reference sequence). The CDR3 is 14 residues long. CDR3 in DNA: TGCAGTGCTAAGTCCCCAGATACGGGCCACGAGCAGTACTTC. It encodes CSAKSPDTGHEQYF.

This clonotype was seen only once. At one of its ends the junction is not consistent with the germline gene, which may arise from a read error. The CDR3 nucleotides read TGCGCCAGCAGCTTGGCCAACGGAGCTACCGGGGGGCTGTTTTTT. It is translated as CASSLANGATGGLFF. The chain has TRBV5-1 and TRBJ2-2; D perhaps matches TRBD2 (6 bases). Looked up from germline, CDR1 is SGHRS and CDR2 is YFSETQ. This CDR3 spans 15 amino acids.

A few counts support this clonotype. The J gene is TRBJ1-5, the V gene TRBV27, with D uncertain. This CDR3 spans 17 amino acids. Germline V CDR1 and CDR2: MNHEY, SMNVEV (reference sequence). V was shortened by 0 bases and J by 3 bases, with 15 bases between the two germline ends. The CDR3 DNA follows: TGTGCCAGCAGTTTATCGTGGGGAGGGAAGTACAATCAGCCCCAGCATTTT. Protein: CASSLSWGGKYNQPQHF.

This rearrangement joins TRBV29-1 to TRBJ2-7, with a tentative D call TRBD1 (6 bases). V dropped 6 bases and J dropped 0 bases, with 9 bases sitting between them. Germline-derived CDR1 and CDR2 are SQVTM and ANQGSEA. The CDR3 has 12 amino acids. CDR3 bases: TGCAGCGTCGAGGGGGACTCCTACGAGCAGTACTTC. It encodes CSVEGDSYEQYF.

This clonotype was counted ten times or more. The V call is TRBV7-2, the J call TRBJ2-1; D remains ambiguous. From germline, CDR1 is SGHTA and CDR2 FQGNSA. V was shortened by 1 base and J by 12 bases, with 13 bases between the two germline ends. The CDR3 spans 13 residues. The chain's CDR3 is CASSLGVGTTQFF. CDR3 nucleotide sequence: TGTGCCAGCAGCTTAGGTGTGGGAACTACGCAGTTCTTC.

The chain is built from TRBV19 and TRBJ2-7; the match to TRBD1 covers 7 bases. J was trimmed by 4 bases and V by 5 bases; bases with no gene match: 11. CDR3 size: 15 residues. CDR1 LNHDA and CDR2 SQIVND come from the germline V gene (reference sequence). The CDR3 DNA reads as TGTGCCAGTAGTCCATCGGGACAGATACAATACGAGCAGTACTTC. Translated, it gives CASSPSGQIQYEQYF.

Only a few counts were recorded for this clonotype. Mismatch with germline at one junction end may stem from a read error. This chain uses TRBV12-3 or TRBV12-4 with TRBJ1-3; D is undetermined. CDR3 length equals 15 residues. The CDR3 nucleotides read TGTGCCAGCAACAAGCTTTTTTACTCTGGAAACACCGTATATTTT. It is translated as CASNKLFYSGNTVYF.

A note on this clonotype: The junction and the germline gene differ at one end; a read error may be behind it. The CDR3 protein is CAGSGGGESWETQYF. In DNA form, the CDR3 reads TGTGCCGGCAGTGGAGGAGGGGAGAGTTGGGAGACCCAGTACTTC. The gene calls are TRBV28 and TRBJ2-5; D may be TRBD2 (6 bases). Germline lookup yields CDR1 MDHEN and CDR2 SYDVKM. The CDR3 totals 15 residues.

Note on this clonotype: An end of the junction differs from the germline gene, which may be a read error. The V call is TRBV6-5, the J call TRBJ2-4, with 8 bases lining up with TRBD1. The CDR3 is 15 residues long. From germline, CDR1 is MNHEY and CDR2 SVGAGI. CDR3 sequence: CASSYLGTGKTIQYF. DNA of the CDR3: TGTGCCAGCAGTTACTTAGGGACAGGAAAAACCATTCAGTACTTC.

In the case of this clonotype: Since a much larger clone is just one base distant, this may be a read error. This chain uses TRBV7-2 with TRBJ2-3, with 8 nucleotides matching TRBD2. The V gene end was trimmed by 3 bases and the J gene end by 4 bases; junction bases not matched to a gene: 3. The CDR3 has 14 residues. Germline CDR1 and CDR2: SGHTA and FQGNSA. The CDR3 sequence: CASSFLGRADTQYF. The CDR3 coding sequence is TGTGCCAGCAGCTTCCTCGGGAGGGCAGATACGCAGTATTTT.

This clonotype occurred many times. This chain joins TRBV29-1 and TRBJ1-1, with D uncertain. This CDR3 has 12 residues. V shed 3 bases and J shed 5 bases, with 10 bases lying between them. Germline V gene sequence: CDR1 SQVTM, CDR2 ANQGSEA. CDR3 coding DNA: TGCAGCGTTGAGTTACCGGGAACTGAAGCTTTCTTT. Translated, it gives CSVELPGTEAFF.

Regarding this clonotype: This could be a read error, since a much larger clone is one nucleotide away. The J gene is TRBJ1-6, the V gene TRBV5-1; D possibly corresponds to TRBD1 (6 bases). The germline CDR1 and CDR2 sequences are SGHRS and YFSETQ. This CDR3 spans 16 amino acids. Trimming removed 4 bases from V and 11 bases from J, with 22 bases in between. CDR3 protein: CASSPRTGGGNPPLHF. As DNA, the CDR3 is TGCGCCAGCAGCCCTCGAACAGGAGGGGGGAATCCACCCCTCCACTTT.

This clonotype was detected many times. The chain combines TRBV6-1 with TRBJ2-3; TRBD1 is a possible D gene (5 bases). In germline, CDR1 is MNHNS, CDR2 SASEGT. The CDR3 contains 12 residues. The V and J ends lost 6 bases and 8 bases respectively, with 12 bases between them. Here the CDR3 reads CASRGIQGTQYF. In DNA form, the CDR3 reads TGTGCCAGCAGGGGGATCCAGGGTACGCAGTATTTT.